These 29 T cell receptor beta chains share one sample of origin, sequenced in a study of T-cell reconstitution after alpha-beta-depleted transplantation in children. Unique molecular identifiers were built into the TCRbeta library. TCRdb itself ran the PCR reads through MiXCR, one entry per CDR3 protein. The table lists around 250,000 distinct CDR3 sequences, about a tenth of them singletons. Material: PBMCs from the stem cell graft donor, obtained from the stem cell graft. The source of these receptors is a human donor who donated a stem cell graft to a child with SCID.

This clonotype was seen many times. CDR3 sequence: CASSFVKDATYNEQFF. The CDR3 DNA sequence: TGCGCCAGCAGCTTTGTAAAGGACGCCACCTACAATGAGCAGTTCTTC. The V and J genes are TRBV5-1 and TRBJ2-1; D is unclear. Trimming stripped 2 bases from V and 2 bases from J, with 14 bases between. Germline CDR1 SGHRS, CDR2 YFSETQ. This CDR3 is 16 amino acids long.

This clonotype was counted a few times. The gene calls are TRBV5-1 and TRBJ1-1; 9 bases match TRBD1. The V and J ends lost 0 bases and 4 bases, in that order; junction bases with no gene match: 4. The germline V gene encodes CDR1 SGHRS and CDR2 YFSETQ. This CDR3 contains 15 residues. CDR3 DNA sequence: TGCGCCAGCAGCTTGGCTTCGGGACAGGGCACTGAAGCTTTCTTT. It encodes CASSLASGQGTEAFF.

The CDR3 protein is CASSFTRGTQGYTF. CDR3 nucleotide sequence: TGTGCCAGCAGTTTCACAAGGGGGACTCAAGGCTACACCTTC. The genes are TRBV6-2 or TRBV6-3 and TRBJ1-2; weak D call: TRBD1 (6 bases). The V and J ends lost 4 bases and 8 bases respectively, with 17 bases between them. CDR1 is MNHEY, CDR2 SVGEGT, per germline. The CDR3 has 14 residues.

This sequence joins TRBV6-1 and TRBJ2-1; D could derive from TRBD1 or TRBD2 (5 bases each). Germline assignment: CDR1 MNHNS and CDR2 SASEGT. V lost 10 bases, J lost 6 bases, and 19 bases lay in between. The CDR3 covers 14 residues. CDR3 sequence reads: CATSWGGSANEQFF. The CDR3 coding sequence is TGTGCCACCTCCTGGGGCGGGTCCGCCAATGAGCAGTTCTTC.

The chain has TRBV6-2 or TRBV6-3 and TRBJ2-4; possibly TRBD1 for D (6 bases). This CDR3 contains 13 residues. V lost 6 bases to trimming and J lost 9 bases, with 15 bases between them. Germline lookup yields CDR1 MNHEY and CDR2 SVGEGT. Here the CDR3 DNA reads TGTGCCAGCAGACGACAGGAGACGGGCATTCAGTACTTC. As protein: CASRRQETGIQYF.

Only a few counts were recorded for this clonotype. In DNA form, the CDR3 reads TGTGCCATCAGTGCCTACACCGGGGAGCTGTTTTTT. Translation gives CAISAYTGELFF. The chain couples TRBV10-3 to TRBJ2-2; D uncertain. Germline V gene data show CDR1 as ENHRY and CDR2 as SYGVKD. The CDR3 has 12 amino acids. V was shortened by 4 bases and J by 3 bases, with 3 bases between the two germline ends.

This clonotype has a handful of counts. V usage is TRBV27 and J usage is TRBJ2-3, with 12 bases that match TRBD2. This CDR3 has 16 amino acids. CDR1 is MNHEY and CDR2 is SMNVEV in the germline V gene (reference sequence). With V trimmed by 8 bases and J by 2 bases, 8 bases remained unmatched. The CDR3: CASGRRTSGDTDTQYF. CDR3 DNA: TGTGCCAGCGGACGTAGGACTAGCGGGGACACAGATACGCAGTATTTT.

This sequence joins TRBV12-3 or TRBV12-4 and TRBJ2-4, with D uncertain. V lost 5 bases to trimming and J lost 7 bases, with 6 bases between them. This CDR3 spans 11 amino acids. The chain's CDR3 is CASSKKNIQYF. As DNA, the CDR3 is TGTGCCAGCAGTAAAAAGAACATTCAGTACTTC.

The table lists this clonotype with a few counts. This rearrangement joins TRBV12-3 or TRBV12-4 to TRBJ2-5; possible D gene TRBD1, 5 bases. The CDR3 runs to 12 residues. The germline V and J ends were trimmed by 5 bases and 10 bases, with 14 bases remaining between them. The CDR3 nucleotides are TGTGCCAGCAGTGGTACAGGCTGGGTCCAGTACTTC. Translating it yields CASSGTGWVQYF.

This clonotype was detected many times. The chain couples TRBV3-1 to TRBJ1-4; 7 bases agree with TRBD1. Unmatched junction bases numbered 10, after V lost 4 bases and J lost 8 bases. Germline CDR1 is LGHDT and CDR2 is YNNKEL (reference sequence). The CDR3 runs to 15 residues. The CDR3 region has the DNA TGTGCCAGCAGCCGCGGACCGTCAGGGGGAGAAAAACTGTTTTTT. Translation gives CASSRGPSGGEKLFF.

This clonotype was detected only a few times. This chain connects TRBV12-3 or TRBV12-4 to TRBJ2-2; no firm D call. Trimming removed 3 bases from V and 1 base from J, with 9 bases in between. The CDR3 spans 15 residues. Written as DNA, the CDR3 is TGTGCCAGCAGTTTTATAAACAGGAACACCGGGGAGCTGTTTTTT. Its protein product is CASSFINRNTGELFF.

This clonotype has just a few counts. The chain uses TRBV7-8 and TRBJ2-3; 9 bases are a match to TRBD2. Germline CDR1 and CDR2: SGHVS and FQNEAQ. This CDR3 is built from 14 residues. The ends lost 6 bases at V and 5 bases at J; junction bases unmatched: 6. DNA for the CDR3: TGTGCCAGCAGGTGGAGCGGGGGGCAAGATACGCAGTATTTT. It specifies CASRWSGGQDTQYF.

The CDR3 nucleotides read TGTGCCAGCAGTGAACGCAAGCTATATGGCTACACCTTC. This sequence encodes CASSERKLYGYTF. The chain employs TRBV6-1 and TRBJ1-2; D ambiguous. The germline gives CDR1 MNHNS, CDR2 SASEGT. V was shortened by 2 bases and J by 5 bases, with 9 bases between the two germline ends. This CDR3 is built from 13 residues.

This clonotype was counted only a few times. The J gene is TRBJ1-6, the V gene TRBV2; a possible D gene is TRBD1 (5 bases). Germline V gene sequence: CDR1 SNHLY, CDR2 FYNNEI. Deletions cut 4 bases from V and 7 bases from J, with 11 bases between. This CDR3 comprises 14 residues. The CDR3: CASSAEGLNSPLHF. The CDR3 coding sequence is TGTGCCAGCAGTGCGGAGGGACTCAATTCACCCCTCCACTTT.

The chain uses TRBV6-2 or TRBV6-3 and TRBJ2-3; D is uncertain. Trimming left V 0 bases short and J 0 bases short, with 10 bases between. Germline CDR1 is MNHEY and CDR2 is SVGEGT. This CDR3 is built from 16 residues. The CDR3: CASSYSDTLSTDTQYF. The CDR3 DNA reads TGTGCCAGCAGTTACTCCGACACACTTAGCACAGATACGCAGTATTTT.

Only a few counts were recorded for this clonotype. V gene TRBV9 combines with J gene TRBJ2-1; 8 nucleotides align to TRBD1. This CDR3 comprises 14 residues. The V gene's germline CDR1 is SGDLS and CDR2 YYNGEE. V was clipped by 6 bases and J by 6 bases; unmatched bases: 8. The CDR3 nucleotides are TGTGCCAGCACAAGGACAGGGTCCGGCAATGAGCAGTTCTTC. This gives the protein CASTRTGSGNEQFF.

This clonotype was detected a few times. J is TRBJ1-4 and V is TRBV10-3, with 7 nucleotides matching TRBD1. Trimming at V came to 11 bases and at J to 5 bases, leaving 11 bases not matched to a gene. The CDR3 is 14 amino acids. Per germline, CDR1 ENHRY and CDR2 SYGVKD. The DNA of the CDR3 is TGTGCCTCCAAAGGGACGACAGGGAATGAAAAACTGTTTTTT. Its translation: CASKGTTGNEKLFF.

The sample holds a few counts of this clonotype. The J gene is TRBJ2-2, the V gene TRBV14; no definite D call. This CDR3 spans 14 amino acids. Germline-derived CDR1 and CDR2 are SGHDN and FVKESK. Trimming removed 1 base from V and 7 bases from J, with 10 bases in between. This CDR3 is CASSQVGPGGELFF. As DNA, the CDR3 is TGTGCCAGCAGCCAAGTAGGACCCGGCGGGGAGCTGTTTTTT.

V gene TRBV7-9 combines with J gene TRBJ1-1; no firm D call. The V end was cut by 4 bases, the J end by 5 bases, with 8 bases between. CDR3 length: 12 amino acids. Germline CDR1 reads SEHNR; CDR2 reads FQNEAQ (reference sequence). This chain's CDR3 is CASSSSQTEAFF. CDR3 sequence (DNA): TGTGCCAGCAGCTCATCCCAGACTGAAGCTTTCTTT.

This clonotype was counted only a few times. The V and J genes are TRBV29-1 and TRBJ1-5, with D hard to call. The V gene's germline CDR1 is SQVTM and CDR2 ANQGSEA. This CDR3 contains 12 residues. V lost 7 bases and J lost 0, with 7 bases in between. The CDR3, as DNA: TGCAGCGCCCGGGATAGCAATCAGCCCCAGCATTTT. Its protein is CSARDSNQPQHF.

This chain joins TRBV6-1 and TRBJ2-2; D unresolved. The CDR3 is made up of 15 amino acids. Germline values: CDR1 MNHNS, CDR2 SASEGT. Trimming stripped 7 bases from V and 4 bases from J, with 16 bases between. CDR3 loop: CASKLSSPGTGELFF. The CDR3 bases are TGTGCCAGCAAATTATCATCCCCGGGCACCGGGGAGCTGTTTTTT.

The chain employs TRBV7-6 and TRBJ2-1, with D unclear. This CDR3 comprises 13 residues. The germline V gene has CDR1 SGHVS and CDR2 FNYEAQ. Trimming left V 5 bases short and J 6 bases short, with 11 bases between. CDR3 sequence reads: CASSTRPINEQFF. In DNA, the CDR3 is TGTGCCAGCAGCACCAGACCGATCAATGAGCAGTTCTTC.

About this clonotype itself: This may stem from a read error, because a much larger clone lies one nucleotide away. The chain links TRBV4-1 to TRBJ2-7; 7 nucleotides match TRBD1. V trimming: 0 bases; J trimming: 3 bases; junction bases outside the gene matches: 5. The CDR3 loop spans 15 amino acids. Germline-derived CDR1 and CDR2 are MGHRA and YSYEKL. The CDR3 DNA follows: TGCGCCAGCAGCCAAGAACAGGGGCCAAGCTACGAGCAGTACTTC. It is translated as CASSQEQGPSYEQYF.

This clonotype has a handful of counts. The V call is TRBV6-2 or TRBV6-3, the J call TRBJ2-3; D may match TRBD1 or TRBD2 (5 bases each). The V end lost 4 bases, the J end lost 2 bases, and 19 bases lay between the germline ends. The CDR3 is 17 amino acids. Germline loops: CDR1 MNHEY, CDR2 SVGEGT. This chain's CDR3 is CASSSSGLALYTDTQYF. The CDR3, as DNA: TGTGCCAGCAGTTCCTCAGGGCTAGCTCTCTACACAGATACGCAGTATTTT.

The chain is built from TRBV7-9 and TRBJ2-7; weak D call: TRBD2 (7 bases). CDR1 is SEHNR and CDR2 is FQNEAQ in the germline V gene (reference sequence). The CDR3 runs 14 residues. Trimming took off 7 bases at V and 2 bases at J, with 15 bases between the two ends. The CDR3 reads CASTQGGGAYEQYF. As DNA, the CDR3 is TGTGCCAGCACCCAGGGAGGGGGGGCCTACGAGCAGTACTTC.

This clonotype was counted only a few times. The rearrangement joins TRBV23-1 to TRBJ2-2; 8 bases align to TRBD1. TRBV23-1 is treated as an ORF (open reading frame) with a function not yet certain. This CDR3 is built from 16 residues. J was trimmed by 6 bases and V by 3 bases; bases with no gene match: 9. CDR3 in DNA: TGCGCCAGCAGTCACACCCAGGGGGCGCATTCCGGGGAGCTGTTTTTT. Its protein is CASSHTQGAHSGELFF.

This clonotype was detected only a few times. V and J are TRBV29-1 and TRBJ1-1, with D possibly matching TRBD1 (6 bases). Germline V gives CDR1 SQVTM, CDR2 ANQGSEA. This CDR3 has 13 residues. V gave up 5 bases and J gave up 6 bases, with 16 bases separating them. CDR3 sequence (DNA): TGCAGCGTTTCTGCAGGGGCGCGGGCTGAAGCTTTCTTT. Amino acids: CSVSAGARAEAFF. The variable domain in full, with the rest retrieved from reference TRBV29-1 and TRBJ1-1, is SAVISQKPSRDICQRGTSLTIQCQVDSQVTMMFWYRQQPGQSLTLIATANQGSEATYESGFVIDKFPISRPNLTFSTLTVSNMSPEDSSIYLCSVSAGARAEAFFGQGTRLTVV.

The J gene is TRBJ2-5, the V gene TRBV29-1; D unresolved. Deletions cut 5 bases from V and 4 bases from J, with 14 bases between. Germline V gives CDR1 SQVTM, CDR2 ANQGSEA. The CDR3 covers 13 residues. The chain's CDR3 is CSVKAPSGETQYF. CDR3 coding DNA: TGCAGCGTTAAGGCACCCTCGGGAGAGACCCAGTACTTC.

The chain links TRBV5-1 to TRBJ2-1; 8 bases match TRBD2. Germline loops: CDR1 SGHRS, CDR2 YFSETQ. The CDR3 runs to 14 residues. J was trimmed by 3 bases and V by 2 bases; bases with no gene match: 1. The CDR3 sequence is CASSLAGDYNEQFF. The CDR3 DNA reads as TGCGCCAGCAGCTTAGCGGGGGACTACAATGAGCAGTTCTTC. The full variable domain, in which reference TRBV5-1 and TRBJ2-1 provide the parts outside the CDR3, is KAGVTQTPRYLIKTRGQQVTLSCSPISGHRSVSWYQQTPGQGLQFLFEYFSETQRNKGNFPGRFSGRQFSNSRSEMNVSTLELGDSALYLCASSLAGDYNEQFFGPGTRLTVL.